What follows are 14 T cell receptor beta chains derived from one specimen sequenced in a study of blood T cell repertoires in COVID-19. Sequencing used immunoSEQ multiplex PCR; TCRdb keeps in-frame clones, though not all of them. The data show 110,000 to 150,000 clones, approximately 83% seen once. What was sequenced was PBMCs or T cells enriched from blood (not recorded which). The receptors derive from a man between 45 and 60 years old who had recovered from COVID-19.

This clone was recorded only once. The gene calls are TRBV6-4 and TRBJ2-2; 8 nucleotides align to TRBD2. The CDR3 is made up of 15 amino acids. V lost 0 bases, J lost 6 bases, and 3 bases stayed unmatched. Germline CDR1 and CDR2: MRHNA and SNTAGT. Here the CDR3 DNA reads TGTGCCAGCAGTGACTCGGGACTAGTCCCCGGGGAGCTGTTTTTT. This sequence encodes CASSDSGLVPGELFF.

The J gene is TRBJ1-1, the V gene TRBV3-1 (or the pseudogene TRBV3-2); possible D gene TRBD1, 5 bases. V gave up 1 base and J gave up 2 bases, with 8 bases separating them. The CDR3 runs 14 residues. CDR1 is LGHDT, CDR2 YNNKEL, per germline (reference sequence). CDR3 amino acids: CASSQVRTNTEAFF. CDR3 coding DNA: TGTGCCAGCAGCCAAGTGAGGACAAACACTGAAGCTTTCTTT.

This clone has at least ten counts. V usage is TRBV2 and J usage is TRBJ1-2, with D perhaps TRBD1 (5 bases). The V and J ends lost 8 bases and 7 bases respectively, with 17 bases between them. There are 13 residues in the CDR3. The germline gives CDR1 SNHLY, CDR2 FYNNEI. Here the CDR3 reads CASGGGDLFGYTF. CDR3 sequence (DNA): TGTGCCAGCGGCGGGGGGGACCTGTTTGGCTACACCTTC.

CDR3 nucleotide sequence: TGTGCCAGCAGCCCTATCGTGGACTATGGCTACACCTTC. Translating gives CASSPIVDYGYTF. V and J are TRBV5-4 and TRBJ1-2; D is unresolved. CDR1 is SGHNT and CDR2 is YYREEE in the germline V gene (reference sequence). The CDR3 loop spans 13 amino acids. The V and J ends lost 4 bases and 3 bases respectively, with 10 bases between them.

The rearrangement joins TRBV30 to TRBJ1-6, with 10 positions matching TRBD1. Germline V gene sequence: CDR1 GTSNPN, CDR2 SVGIG (reference sequence). J lost 5 bases, V lost 2 bases, and 6 bases had no gene match. This CDR3 is built from 16 residues. The CDR3 sequence: CAWSLRDRGDNSPLHF. CDR3 DNA: TGTGCCTGGAGTCTCCGGGACAGGGGCGATAATTCACCCCTCCACTTT.

The sample holds many counts of this clone. The chain joins TRBV18 to TRBJ1-3; D gene unclear. Germline lookup yields CDR1 KGHSH and CDR2 LQKENI. With 4 bases removed from V and 0 bases from J, the gap between germline ends came to 4 bases. The CDR3 spans 13 residues. The CDR3: CASSLISGNTIYF. As DNA, the CDR3 is TGTGCCAGCTCACTTATCTCTGGAAACACCATATATTTT.

The chain employs TRBV28 and TRBJ1-1, with 7 bases identical to TRBD1. CDR1 and CDR2 from the germline V gene are MDHEN and SYDVKM. This CDR3 contains 11 residues. V was clipped by 6 bases and J by 8 bases; unmatched bases: 3. The CDR3 reads CASRLQGEAFF. The CDR3 DNA follows: TGTGCCAGCAGACTACAGGGGGAAGCTTTCTTT.

The rearrangement uses TRBV7-9 and TRBJ2-7, with 8 positions matching TRBD1. Germline V gene sequence: CDR1 SEHNR, CDR2 FQNEAQ (reference sequence). CDR3 length: 15 amino acids. V shed 2 bases and J 5 bases; nucleotides not matched to a gene: 8. CDR3 sequence reads: CASSLSTGGFHEQYF. The CDR3 DNA is TGTGCCAGCAGCTTATCTACAGGGGGGTTTCACGAGCAGTACTTC.

The rearrangement joins TRBV6-2 or TRBV6-3 to TRBJ1-1; D gene uncertain. V was clipped by 5 bases and J by 0 bases, with 10 bases between them. The length of the CDR3 is 14 residues. Germline lookup yields CDR1 MNHEY and CDR2 SVGEGT. CDR3 amino acids: CASSVRYMNTEAFF. CDR3 sequence (DNA): TGTGCCAGCAGTGTCAGGTACATGAACACTGAAGCTTTCTTT.

This CDR3 is CASSYLVDSKAFF. DNA for the CDR3: TGTGCCAGCAGTTACTTAGTCGACAGTAAAGCTTTCTTT. The chain links TRBV6-2 or TRBV6-3 to TRBJ1-1; TRBD1 is a possible D gene (5 bases). Trimming left V 1 base short and J 9 bases short, with 12 bases between. This CDR3 contains 13 residues. Germline assignment: CDR1 MNHEY and CDR2 SVGEGT.

The V and J genes are TRBV12-3 or TRBV12-4 and TRBJ2-1, with 7 bases that match TRBD2. There are 12 residues in the CDR3. V was clipped by 4 bases and J by 9 bases; unmatched bases: 3. The CDR3 loop reads CASSWGGAEQFF. CDR3 in DNA: TGTGCCAGCAGTTGGGGGGGTGCTGAGCAGTTCTTC.

This clone was detected once. The gene calls are TRBV11-2 and TRBJ2-7, with D tentatively TRBD2 (8 bases). CDR3 length equals 18 residues. Per the germline V gene, CDR1 is SGHAT and CDR2 is FQNNGV. V lost 5 bases and J 2 bases, leaving 25 bases between the germline ends. CDR3 residues: CASSPIRRREDRPYEQYF. CDR3 DNA sequence: TGTGCCAGCAGCCCCATACGAAGGCGGGAGGACAGGCCCTACGAGCAGTACTTC. Based on the CDR3 plus reference TRBV11-2 and TRBJ2-7, the full variable domain is EAGVAQSPRYKIIEKRQSVAFWCNPISGHATLYWYQQILGQGPKLLIQFQNNGVVDDSQLPKDRFSAERLKGVDSTLKIQPAKLEDSAVYLCASSPIRRREDRPYEQYFGPGTRLTVT.

Remarks on this clone: The junction does not match germline at one end; this may be a read error. The CDR3 DNA follows: TGTGCCAGTAGCCTGACTATCGGTGACTTATGCTTC. This gives the protein CASSLTIGDLCF. The chain uses TRBV19 and TRBJ2-7, with D possibly TRBD2 on 5 matching bases. The germline V gene encodes CDR1 LNHDA and CDR2 SQIVND (reference sequence). The CDR3 covers 12 residues.

V is TRBV5-1 and J is TRBJ2-5; a possible D gene is TRBD1 (7 bases). The V end lost 4 bases, the J end lost 4 bases, and 20 bases lay between the germline ends. The CDR3 sequence is 16 residues long. Germline loops: CDR1 SGHRS, CDR2 YFSETQ. In DNA form, the CDR3 reads TGCGCCAGCAGCGCGCAGGGGGGCGAGGTCCGAGAGACCCAGTACTTC. It yields the protein CASSAQGGEVRETQYF.